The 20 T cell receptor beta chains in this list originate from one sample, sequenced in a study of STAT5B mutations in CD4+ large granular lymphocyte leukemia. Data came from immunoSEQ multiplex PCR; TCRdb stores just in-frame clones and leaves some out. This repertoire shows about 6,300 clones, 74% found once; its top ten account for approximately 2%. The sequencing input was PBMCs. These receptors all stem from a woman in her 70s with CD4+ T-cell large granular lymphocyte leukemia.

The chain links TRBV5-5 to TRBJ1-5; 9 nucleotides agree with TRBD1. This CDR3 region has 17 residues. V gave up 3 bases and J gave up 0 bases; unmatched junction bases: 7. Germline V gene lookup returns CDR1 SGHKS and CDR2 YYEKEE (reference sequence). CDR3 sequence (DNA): TGTGCCAGCAGCTCTGGGACAGGGTTAAATAGCAATCAGCCCCAGCATTTT. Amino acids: CASSSGTGLNSNQPQHF. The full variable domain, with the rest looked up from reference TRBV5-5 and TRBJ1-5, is DAGVTQSPTHLIKTRGQQVTLRCSPISGHKSVSWYQQVLGQGPQFIFQYYEKEERGRGNFPDRFSARQFPNYSSELNVNALLLGDSALYLCASSSGTGLNSNQPQHFGDGTRLSIL.

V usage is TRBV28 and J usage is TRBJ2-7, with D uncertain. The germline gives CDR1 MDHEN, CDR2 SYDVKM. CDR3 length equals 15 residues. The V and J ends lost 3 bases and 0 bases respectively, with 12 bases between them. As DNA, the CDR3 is TGTGCCAGCAGTTTCTACGGGCACAGCTCCTACGAGCAGTACTTC. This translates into CASSFYGHSSYEQYF.

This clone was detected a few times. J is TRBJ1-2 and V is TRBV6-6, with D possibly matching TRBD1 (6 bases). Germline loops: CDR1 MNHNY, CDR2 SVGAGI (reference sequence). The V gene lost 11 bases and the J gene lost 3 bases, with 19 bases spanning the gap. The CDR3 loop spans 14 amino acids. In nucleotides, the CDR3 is TGTGCCTCACAACGGGATCGGACAGACTATGGCTACACCTTC. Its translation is CASQRDRTDYGYTF.

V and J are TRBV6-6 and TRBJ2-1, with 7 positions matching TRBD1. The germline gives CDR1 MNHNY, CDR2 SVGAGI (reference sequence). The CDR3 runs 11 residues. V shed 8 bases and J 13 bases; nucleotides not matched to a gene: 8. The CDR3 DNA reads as TGTGCCAGCTCCTACAGGGGTGGTCAGTTCTTC. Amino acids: CASSYRGGQFF.

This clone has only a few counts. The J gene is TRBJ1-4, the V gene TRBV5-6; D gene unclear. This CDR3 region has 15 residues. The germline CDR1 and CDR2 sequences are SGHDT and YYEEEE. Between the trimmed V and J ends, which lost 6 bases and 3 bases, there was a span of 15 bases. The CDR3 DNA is TGTGCCAGCACCCCCCGGGGAAGGCCTAATGAAAAACTGTTTTTT. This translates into CASTPRGRPNEKLFF.

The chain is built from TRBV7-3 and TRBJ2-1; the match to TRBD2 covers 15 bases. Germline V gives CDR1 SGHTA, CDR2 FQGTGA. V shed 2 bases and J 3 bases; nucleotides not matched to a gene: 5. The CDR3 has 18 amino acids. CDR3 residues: CASSLEGTSGRFYNEQFF. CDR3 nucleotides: TGTGCCAGCAGCTTAGAGGGGACTAGCGGGAGGTTCTACAATGAGCAGTTCTTC.

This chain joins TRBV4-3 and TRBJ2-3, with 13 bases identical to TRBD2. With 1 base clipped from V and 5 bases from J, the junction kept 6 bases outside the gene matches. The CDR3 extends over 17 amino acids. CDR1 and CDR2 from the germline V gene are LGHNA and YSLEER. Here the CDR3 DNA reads TGCGCCAGCAGCCAAGGTCGACTAGCGGGGGGCCGAGATACGCAGTATTTT. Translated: CASSQGRLAGGRDTQYF.

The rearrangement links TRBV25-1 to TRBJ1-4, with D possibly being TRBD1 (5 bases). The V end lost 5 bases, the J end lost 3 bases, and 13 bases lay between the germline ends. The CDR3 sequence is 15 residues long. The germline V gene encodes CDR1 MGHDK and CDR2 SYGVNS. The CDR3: CASSPYGGANEKLFF. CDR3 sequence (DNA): TGTGCCAGCAGTCCCTATGGGGGGGCTAATGAAAAACTGTTTTTT.

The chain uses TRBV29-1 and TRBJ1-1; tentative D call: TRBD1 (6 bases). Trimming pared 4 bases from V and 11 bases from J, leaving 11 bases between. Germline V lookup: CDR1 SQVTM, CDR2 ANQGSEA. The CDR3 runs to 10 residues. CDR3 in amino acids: CSVAQGPAFF. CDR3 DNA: TGCAGCGTTGCCCAGGGGCCGGCTTTCTTT. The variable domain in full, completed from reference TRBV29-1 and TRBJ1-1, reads SAVISQKPSRDICQRGTSLTIQCQVDSQVTMMFWYRQQPGQSLTLIATANQGSEATYESGFVIDKFPISRPNLTFSTLTVSNMSPEDSSIYLCSVAQGPAFFGQGTRLTVV.

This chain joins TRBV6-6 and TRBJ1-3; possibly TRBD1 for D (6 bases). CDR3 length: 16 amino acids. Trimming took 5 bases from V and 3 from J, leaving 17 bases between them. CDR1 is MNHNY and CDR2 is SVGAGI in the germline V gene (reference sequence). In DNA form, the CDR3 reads TGTGCCAGCAGTCGGCCGACAGGCCAGGATGGAAACACCATATATTTT. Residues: CASSRPTGQDGNTIYF.

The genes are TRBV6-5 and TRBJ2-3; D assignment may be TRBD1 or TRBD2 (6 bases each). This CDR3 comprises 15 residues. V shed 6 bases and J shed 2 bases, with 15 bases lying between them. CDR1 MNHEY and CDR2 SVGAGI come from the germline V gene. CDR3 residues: CASRSRGAATDTQYF. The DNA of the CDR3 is TGTGCCAGCAGGTCTAGGGGGGCGGCCACAGATACGCAGTATTTT.

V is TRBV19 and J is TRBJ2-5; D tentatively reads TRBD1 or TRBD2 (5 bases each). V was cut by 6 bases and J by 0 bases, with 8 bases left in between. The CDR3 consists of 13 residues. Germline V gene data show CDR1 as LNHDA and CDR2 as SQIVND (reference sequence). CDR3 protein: CASSRDHQETQYF. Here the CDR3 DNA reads TGTGCCAGTAGCCGGGACCACCAAGAGACCCAGTACTTC.

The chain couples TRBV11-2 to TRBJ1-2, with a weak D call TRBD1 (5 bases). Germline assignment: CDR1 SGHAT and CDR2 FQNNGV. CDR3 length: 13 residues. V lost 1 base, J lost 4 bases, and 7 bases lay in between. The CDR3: CASSLGQLYGYTF. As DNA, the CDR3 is TGTGCCAGCAGCTTAGGACAGCTCTATGGCTACACCTTC.

CDR3 in DNA: TGTGCCAGCAGTTCGGGGGCCTACAATGAGCAGTTCTTC. Encoded protein: CASSSGAYNEQFF. The chain has TRBV28 and TRBJ2-1; maybe TRBD2 (6 bases). The ends were cut back, 4 bases at V and 2 bases at J, with 6 bases in the middle. The CDR3 extends over 13 amino acids. The germline V gene has CDR1 MDHEN and CDR2 SYDVKM.

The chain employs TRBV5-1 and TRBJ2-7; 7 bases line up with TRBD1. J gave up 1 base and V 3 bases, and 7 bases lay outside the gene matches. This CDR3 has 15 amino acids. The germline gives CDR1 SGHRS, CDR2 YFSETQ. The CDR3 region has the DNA TGCGCCAGCAGCTCCCAGGGGGTACTATCCTACGAGCAGTACTTC. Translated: CASSSQGVLSYEQYF.

CDR3 protein: CASSASAGNQPQHF. As DNA, the CDR3 is TGTGCCAGCAGCGCTTCGGCCGGCAATCAGCCCCAGCATTTT. V is TRBV2 and J is TRBJ1-5; D uncertain. The CDR3 consists of 14 residues. CDR1 is SNHLY and CDR2 is FYNNEI in the germline V gene. Trimming removed 6 bases from V and 2 bases from J, with 11 bases in between.

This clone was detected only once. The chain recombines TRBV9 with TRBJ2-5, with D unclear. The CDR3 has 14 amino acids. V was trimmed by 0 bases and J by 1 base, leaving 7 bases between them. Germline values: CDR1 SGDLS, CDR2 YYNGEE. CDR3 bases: TGTGCCAGCAGCGTAGGTGTGGGCCAAGAGACCCAGTACTTC. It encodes CASSVGVGQETQYF.

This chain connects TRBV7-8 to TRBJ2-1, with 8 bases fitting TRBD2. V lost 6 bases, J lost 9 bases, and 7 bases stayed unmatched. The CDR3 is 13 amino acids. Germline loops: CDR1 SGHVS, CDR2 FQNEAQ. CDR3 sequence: CASSVDSGAEQFF. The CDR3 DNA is TGTGCCAGCAGTGTAGATAGCGGGGCTGAGCAGTTCTTC.

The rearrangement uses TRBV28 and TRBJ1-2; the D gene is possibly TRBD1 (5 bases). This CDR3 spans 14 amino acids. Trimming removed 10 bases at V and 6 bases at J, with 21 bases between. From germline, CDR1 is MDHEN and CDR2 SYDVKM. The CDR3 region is CATAVGGSIHGYTF. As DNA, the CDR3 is TGTGCCACCGCGGTGGGGGGAAGTATTCATGGCTACACCTTC.

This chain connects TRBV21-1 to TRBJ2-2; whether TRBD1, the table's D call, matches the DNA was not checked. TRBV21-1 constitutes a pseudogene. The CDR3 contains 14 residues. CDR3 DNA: TGTGCCAGCAGCAAAAGAGGGGGTTACGGGGAGCTGTTTTTT. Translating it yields CASSKRGGYGELFF.